These 18 T cell receptor beta chains were sequenced from one sample in a study of cytomegalovirus exposure and HLA in healthy donors. With 60 Vbeta and 13 Jbeta primers, the PCR was carried out. Measured with immunoSEQ multiplex PCR; TCRdb has only the in-frame clones, and not every one. Of approximately 180,000 clones listed, 60% to 85% were seen once; the top ten hold around 1%. Sequencing was done on a sample of PBMCs. All receptors derive from a woman between 35 and 50 years old in good health and CMV-seronegative.

On this clone itself: In the same sample, other DNA sequences code for this CDR3. This sequence joins TRBV2 and TRBJ1-1; D is unclear. This CDR3 is built from 13 residues. CDR1 and CDR2 (germline): SNHLY, FYNNEI. With 4 bases removed from V and 0 bases from J, the gap between germline ends came to 6 bases. CDR3 protein: CASSAQVNTEAFF. In DNA form, the CDR3 reads TGTGCCAGCAGTGCGCAGGTGAACACTGAAGCTTTCTTT.

The chain joins TRBV19 to TRBJ2-4, with 7 bases fitting TRBD1. V lost 0 bases and J lost 7; bases outside the gene matches: 12. The germline gives CDR1 LNHDA, CDR2 SQIVND (reference sequence). The CDR3 spans 17 residues. The CDR3 sequence: CASSIDLRDSIGNIQYF. CDR3 nucleotides: TGTGCCAGTAGTATAGATCTCCGGGACAGTATAGGGAACATTCAGTACTTC.

The chain joins TRBV9 to TRBJ2-7; TRBD1 is a possible D gene (5 bases). Per germline, CDR1 SGDLS and CDR2 YYNGEE. The CDR3 contains 15 residues. V gave up 0 bases and J gave up 2 bases, with 12 bases separating them. The CDR3 DNA is TGTGCCAGCAGCGTAGACCAGGGCTGGGCCTACGAGCAGTACTTC. This gives the protein CASSVDQGWAYEQYF. The variable domain in full, with the rest retrieved from reference TRBV9 and TRBJ2-7, is DSGVTQTPKHLITATGQRVTLRCSPRSGDLSVYWYQQSLDQGLQFLIQYYNGEERAKGNILERFSAQQFPDLHSELNLSSLELGDSALYFCASSVDQGWAYEQYFGPGTRLTVT.

This clone was detected once. V is TRBV10-3 and J is TRBJ2-7; 7 nucleotides line up with TRBD2. Germline CDR1 ENHRY, CDR2 SYGVKD. The CDR3 is 15 residues long. V shed 6 bases and J 0 bases; nucleotides not matched to a gene: 8. CDR3 DNA: TGTGCCATCAGGGGGGGGAGTACGAGCTCCTACGAGCAGTACGTC. Its translation: CAIRGGSTSSYEQYV.

The chain combines TRBV6-5 with TRBJ2-5; 8 nucleotides align to TRBD1. The CDR3 is 14 residues long. The germline V gene has CDR1 MNHEY and CDR2 SVGAGI. The V and J ends lost 6 bases and 5 bases, in that order; junction bases with no gene match: 8. The CDR3 nucleotides are TGTGCCAGCAGACCCCCAGGGGGCCGGGAGACCCAGTACTTC. Translation gives CASRPPGGRETQYF.

The chain has TRBV19 and TRBJ2-1, with TRBD2 as a possible D gene (5 bases). V was cut by 3 bases and J by 8 bases, with 20 bases left in between. CDR3 size: 16 residues. The V gene's germline CDR1 is LNHDA and CDR2 SQIVND (reference sequence). The CDR3, as DNA: TGTGCCAGTAGTATTTTGGTTCTAGGAGGACTGGATGAGCAGTTCTTC. This sequence encodes CASSILVLGGLDEQFF.

This sequence joins TRBV29-1 and TRBJ1-1, with D unclear. This CDR3 has 16 amino acids. Germline V gives CDR1 SQVTM, CDR2 ANQGSEA. V lost 5 bases and J lost 6, with 25 bases in between. The DNA of the CDR3 is TGCAGCGTTTTTCGGTTTCTTTGGAGTGTGAGCGCTGAAGCTTTCTTT. It codes for CSVFRFLWSVSAEAFF.

The chain joins TRBV25-1 to TRBJ2-1, with TRBD2 matching 7 bases. Per the germline V gene, CDR1 is MGHDK and CDR2 is SYGVNS. The CDR3 spans 15 residues. The V segment lost 0 bases and the J segment 4 bases; nucleotides outside the gene matches: 3. The CDR3 here is CASSEYGEGYNEQFF. The CDR3, as DNA: TGTGCCAGCAGTGAATATGGGGAGGGGTACAATGAGCAGTTCTTC.

The V call is TRBV21-1, the J call TRBJ2-1; TRBD2 was called by the table and not checked on the DNA. TRBV21-1 is listed as a pseudogene. This CDR3 has 15 residues. The CDR3 DNA is TGTGCCAGCATCCTTGCCAGCGGGGCCCCCAATGAGCAGTTCTTC. Amino acid sequence: CASILASGAPNEQFF.

V and J are TRBV7-2 and TRBJ2-7; D is perhaps TRBD2 (6 bases). V lost 5 bases and J 4 bases, leaving 15 bases between the germline ends. This CDR3 region has 14 residues. Germline V gene data show CDR1 as SGHTA and CDR2 as FQGNSA. The chain's CDR3 is CASSVVAVGYEQYV. The CDR3, as DNA: TGTGCCAGCAGCGTCGTAGCGGTGGGATACGAGCAGTACGTC.

This chain links TRBV7-9 with TRBJ2-3; TRBD2 matches 11 bases. The germline V gene encodes CDR1 SEHNR and CDR2 FQNEAQ (reference sequence). Germline trimming cut 5 bases from V and 7 bases from J; bases unmatched to any gene: 8. This CDR3 comprises 15 residues. The CDR3 nucleotides are TGTGCCAGCAGCGCCGGGACTAGCGGAGGGAATACGCAGTATTTT. It yields the protein CASSAGTSGGNTQYF.

This clone was detected only a few times. This chain connects TRBV5-1 to TRBJ2-5; TRBD2 matches at 10 bases. This CDR3 spans 14 amino acids. Per germline, CDR1 SGHRS and CDR2 YFSETQ. The J segment lost 5 bases and the V segment lost 0 bases, leaving 1 base of the junction unmatched. This CDR3 reads CASSLGAGGETQYF. CDR3 bases: TGCGCCAGCAGCTTGGGAGCGGGAGGGGAGACCCAGTACTTC.

The V call is TRBV4-3, the J call TRBJ1-2, with D maybe TRBD1 (5 bases). Germline CDR1 is LGHNA and CDR2 is YSLEER. Trimming left V 4 bases short and J 6 bases short, with 15 bases between. The CDR3 spans 14 residues. CDR3 amino acids: CASSPPRARDGYTF. The CDR3, as DNA: TGCGCCAGCAGCCCCCCCAGGGCCCGGGATGGCTACACCTTC.

In its sample, this clone was seen a few times. The chain uses TRBV28 and TRBJ2-1, with D maybe TRBD1 (5 bases). Germline V lookup: CDR1 MDHEN, CDR2 SYDVKM. The length of the CDR3 is 18 residues. V shed 3 bases and J shed 5 bases, with 23 bases lying between them. CDR3 coding DNA: TGTGCCAGCAGTTTTTCTTCCTGGGCCCACGACAGCAACAATGAGCAGTTCTTC. Translating it yields CASSFSSWAHDSNNEQFF.

The V and J genes are TRBV7-9 and TRBJ1-1, with D perhaps matching TRBD1 (6 bases). CDR3 size: 15 residues. Germline V lookup: CDR1 SEHNR, CDR2 FQNEAQ (reference sequence). The V gene lost 5 bases and the J gene lost 0 bases, with 13 bases spanning the gap. The CDR3 sequence: CASSLSGQLNTEAFF. The CDR3 DNA follows: TGTGCCAGCAGCCTATCAGGACAGCTGAACACTGAAGCTTTCTTT.

This chain joins TRBV10-3 and TRBJ2-1; 10 bases map to TRBD2. Germline CDR1 reads ENHRY; CDR2 reads SYGVKD. V shed 0 bases and J 0 bases; nucleotides not matched to a gene: 8. This CDR3 has 19 amino acids. CDR3 amino acids: CAISESSSSSGSSYNEQFF. The CDR3, as DNA: TGTGCCATCAGTGAGTCCTCTTCTTCTAGCGGGAGCTCCTACAATGAGCAGTTCTTC.

V and J are TRBV5-1 and TRBJ1-3, with 7 bases identical to TRBD1. J lost 3 bases, V lost 4 bases, and 10 bases had no gene match. Per germline, CDR1 SGHRS and CDR2 YFSETQ. The CDR3 sequence is 16 residues long. The CDR3: CASSPTGTENGNTIYF. The CDR3 coding sequence is TGCGCCAGCAGCCCAACAGGGACAGAGAATGGAAACACCATATATTTT. The variable domain in full, completed from reference TRBV5-1 and TRBJ1-3, reads KAGVTQTPRYLIKTRGQQVTLSCSPISGHRSVSWYQQTPGQGLQFLFEYFSETQRNKGNFPGRFSGRQFSNSRSEMNVSTLELGDSALYLCASSPTGTENGNTIYFGEGSWLTVV.

V usage is TRBV6-1 and J usage is TRBJ1-5, with D possibly matching TRBD1 (5 bases). CDR1 MNHNS and CDR2 SASEGT come from the germline V gene. This CDR3 has 14 residues. Trimming pared 3 bases from V and 4 bases from J, leaving 10 bases between. The CDR3 sequence: CASSEVNRNQPQHF. In nucleotides, the CDR3 is TGTGCCAGCAGTGAGGTAAACAGGAATCAGCCCCAGCATTTT.